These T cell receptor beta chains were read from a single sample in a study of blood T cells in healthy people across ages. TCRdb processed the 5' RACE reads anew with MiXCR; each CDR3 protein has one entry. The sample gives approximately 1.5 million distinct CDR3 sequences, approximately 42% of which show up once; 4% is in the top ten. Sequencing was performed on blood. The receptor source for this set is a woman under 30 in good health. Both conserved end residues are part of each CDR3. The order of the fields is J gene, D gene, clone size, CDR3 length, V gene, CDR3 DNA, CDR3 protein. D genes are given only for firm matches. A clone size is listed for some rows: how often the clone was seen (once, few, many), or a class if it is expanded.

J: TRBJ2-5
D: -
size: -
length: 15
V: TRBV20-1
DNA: TGCAGTGCCCCAACTCCCAGGTACTACCAAGAGACCCAGTACTTC
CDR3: CSAPTPRYYQETQYF

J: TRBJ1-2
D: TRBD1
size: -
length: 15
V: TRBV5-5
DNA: TGTGCCAGCAGCCTGCATATTCAGGGGGACTATGGCTACACCTTC
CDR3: CASSLHIQGDYGYTF

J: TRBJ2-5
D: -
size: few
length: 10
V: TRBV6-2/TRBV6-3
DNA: TGTGCCAGCAGGCAAGCGACCCAGTACTTC
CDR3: CASRQATQYF

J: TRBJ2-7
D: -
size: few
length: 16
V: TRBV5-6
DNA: TGTGCCAGCAGCTTGGAGGATCTGGGCCCAGGTAACGAGCAGTACTTC
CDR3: CASSLEDLGPGNEQYF

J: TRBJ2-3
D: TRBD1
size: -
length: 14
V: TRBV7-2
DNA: TGTGCCAGCAGCTTAGGGACAGGGAATCAGCCCCAGTATTTT
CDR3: CASSLGTGNQPQYF

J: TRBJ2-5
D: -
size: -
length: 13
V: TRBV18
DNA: TGTGCCAGCTCACCAATGTTTGACAATGAGCAGTACTTC
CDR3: CASSPMFDNEQYF

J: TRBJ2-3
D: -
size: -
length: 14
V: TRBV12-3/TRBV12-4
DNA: TGTGCCAGCAGTTTAGAAGTGAGAACAGATACGGAGTATTTT
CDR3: CASSLEVRTDTEYF

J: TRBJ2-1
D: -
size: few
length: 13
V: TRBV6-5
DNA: TGTGCCAGCAGTTCCTCAAGAAGCGGAAAGCAGTTCTTC
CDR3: CASSSSRSGKQFF

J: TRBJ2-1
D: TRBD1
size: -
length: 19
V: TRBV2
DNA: TGTGCCAGCGAGGGGGGGGGACAGGGGGCCCTCAGCTCCTACAATGAGCAGTTCTTC
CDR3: CASEGGGQGALSSYNEQFF

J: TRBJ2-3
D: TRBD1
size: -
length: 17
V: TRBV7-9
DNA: TGTGCCAGCAGGGTACCGGACAGGGACCGCAGCACAGATACGCAGTATTTT
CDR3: CASRVPDRDRSTDTQYF

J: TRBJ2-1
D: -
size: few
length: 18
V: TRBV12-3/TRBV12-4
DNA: TGTGCCAGCAGTTTAACCGGCTTCGGCAGGGTGAACTACAATGAGCAGTTCTTC
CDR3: CASSLTGFGRVNYNEQFF

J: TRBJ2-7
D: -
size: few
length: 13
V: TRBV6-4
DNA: TGTGCCGCACAGACTTCATTCTCCTACGAGCAGTACTTC
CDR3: CAAQTSFSYEQYF

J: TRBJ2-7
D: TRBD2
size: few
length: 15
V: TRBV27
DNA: TGTGCCAGCAGGGACAGACTAGCGGCTTCCTACGAGCAGTACTTC
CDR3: CASRDRLAASYEQYF

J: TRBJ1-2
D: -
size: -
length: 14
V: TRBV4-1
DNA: TGCGCCAGCAGCCAACGACCGTCGGGCTATGGCTACACCTTC
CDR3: CASSQRPSGYGYTF

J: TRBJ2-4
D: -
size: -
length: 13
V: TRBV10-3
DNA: TGTGCCATCAGTGCGGGCGGTACCTACGATCAGTACTTC
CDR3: CAISAGGTYDQYF

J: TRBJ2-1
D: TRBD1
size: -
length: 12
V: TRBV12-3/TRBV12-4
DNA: TGTGCCAGCAGTGACAGGGTGAATGAGCAGTTCTTC
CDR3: CASSDRVNEQFF

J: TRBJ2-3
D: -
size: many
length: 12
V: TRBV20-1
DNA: TGCAGTGCTAGGCCCTGGACAGATACGCAGTATTTT
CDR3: CSARPWTDTQYF

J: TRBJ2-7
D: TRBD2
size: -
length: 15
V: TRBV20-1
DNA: TGCAGTGCCCTACCGACTGGCGGGAGCCCCTACGAGCAGTACTTC
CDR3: CSALPTGGSPYEQYF

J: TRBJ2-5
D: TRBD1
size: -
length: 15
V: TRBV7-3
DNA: TGTGCCAGCAGCTTAACGGGACAGCAAGCGGAGACCCAGTACTTC
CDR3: CASSLTGQQAETQYF

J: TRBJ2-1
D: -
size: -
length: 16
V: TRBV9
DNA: TGTGCCAGCAGCCCGTCTTTAGCGGACTCCTACAATGAGCAGTTCTTC
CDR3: CASSPSLADSYNEQFF

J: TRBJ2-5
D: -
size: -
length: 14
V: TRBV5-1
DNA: TGCGCCAGCAGCCTGCGTCCGGGTACGGAGACCCAGTACTTC
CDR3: CASSLRPGTETQYF

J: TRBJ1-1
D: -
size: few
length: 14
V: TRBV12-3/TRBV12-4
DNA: TGTGCCAGCAGTGCGGGACTCTGGAACACTGAAGCTTTCTTT
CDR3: CASSAGLWNTEAFF

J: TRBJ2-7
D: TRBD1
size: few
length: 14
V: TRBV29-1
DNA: TGCAGCGTTTGTACCGGGACAGGGATTAACGAGCAGTACTTC
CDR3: CSVCTGTGINEQYF

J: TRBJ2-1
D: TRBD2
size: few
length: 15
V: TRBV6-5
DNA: TGTGCCAGCAGTTACTCGCCTAGCGGGAGCCCGTCGCAGTTCTTC
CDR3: CASSYSPSGSPSQFF

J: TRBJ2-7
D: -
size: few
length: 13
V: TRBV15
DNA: TGTGCCACCAGCGCGGGGAGTTACTACGAGCAGTACTTC
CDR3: CATSAGSYYEQYF

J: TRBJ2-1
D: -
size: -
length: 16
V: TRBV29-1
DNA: TGCAGCGTTGGGGGCCTCCGGAACTTATCCTACAATGAGCAGTTCTTC
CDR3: CSVGGLRNLSYNEQFF

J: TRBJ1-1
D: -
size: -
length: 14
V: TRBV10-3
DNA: TGTGCCATCAGTGAGTCAGGAAGAACAGAAAAAGCTTTCTTT
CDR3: CAISESGRTEKAFF

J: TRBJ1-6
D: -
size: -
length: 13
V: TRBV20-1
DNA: TGCAGTGCTAGATTGACAGGAAATTCACCCCTCCACTTT
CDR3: CSARLTGNSPLHF